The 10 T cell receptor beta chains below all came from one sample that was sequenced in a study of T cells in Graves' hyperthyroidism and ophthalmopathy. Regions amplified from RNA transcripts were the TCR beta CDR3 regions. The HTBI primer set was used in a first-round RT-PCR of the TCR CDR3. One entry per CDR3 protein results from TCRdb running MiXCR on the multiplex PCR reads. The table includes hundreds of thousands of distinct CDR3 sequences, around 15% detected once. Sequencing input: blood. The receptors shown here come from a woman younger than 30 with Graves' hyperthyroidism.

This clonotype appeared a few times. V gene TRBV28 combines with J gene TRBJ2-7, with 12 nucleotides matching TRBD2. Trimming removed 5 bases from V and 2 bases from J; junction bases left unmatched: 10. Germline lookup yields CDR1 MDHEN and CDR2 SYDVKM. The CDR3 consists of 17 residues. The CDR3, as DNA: TGTGCCAGCAGTCCTCGCCCACTAGCGGGAGGCCCCTACGAGCAGTACTTC. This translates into CASSPRPLAGGPYEQYF.

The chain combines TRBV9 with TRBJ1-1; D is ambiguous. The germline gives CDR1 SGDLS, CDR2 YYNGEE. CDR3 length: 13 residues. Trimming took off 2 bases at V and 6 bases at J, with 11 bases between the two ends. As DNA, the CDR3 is TGTGCCAGCAGCGTGACATCTTGGGCTGAAGCTTTCTTT. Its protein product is CASSVTSWAEAFF.

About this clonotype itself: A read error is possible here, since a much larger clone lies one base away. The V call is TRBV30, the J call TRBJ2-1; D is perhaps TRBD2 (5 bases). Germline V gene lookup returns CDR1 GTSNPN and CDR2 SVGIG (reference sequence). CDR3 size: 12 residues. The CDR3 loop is CARRLKVHEQFF. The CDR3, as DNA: TGTGCCCGGAGGCTTAAGGTACATGAGCAGTTCTTC.

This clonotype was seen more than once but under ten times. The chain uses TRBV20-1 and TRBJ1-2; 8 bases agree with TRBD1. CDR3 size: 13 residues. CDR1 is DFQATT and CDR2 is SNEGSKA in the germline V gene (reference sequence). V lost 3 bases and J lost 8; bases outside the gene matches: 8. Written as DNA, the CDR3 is TGCAGTGCTAGGCCGCAGGGGGCTAACGGCTACACCTTC. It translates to CSARPQGANGYTF.

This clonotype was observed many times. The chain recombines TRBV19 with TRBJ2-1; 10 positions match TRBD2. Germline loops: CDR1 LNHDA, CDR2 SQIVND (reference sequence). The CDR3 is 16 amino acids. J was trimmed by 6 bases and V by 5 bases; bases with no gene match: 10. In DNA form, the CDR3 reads TGTGCCAGTAGTCGTACCGGACTAGCGGTTGGCAATGAGCAGTTCTTC. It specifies CASSRTGLAVGNEQFF.

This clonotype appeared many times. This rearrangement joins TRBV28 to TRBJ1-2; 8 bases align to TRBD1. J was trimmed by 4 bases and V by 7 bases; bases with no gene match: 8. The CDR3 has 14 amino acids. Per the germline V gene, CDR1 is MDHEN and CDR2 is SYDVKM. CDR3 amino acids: CASTSQGALYGYTF. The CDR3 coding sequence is TGTGCCAGCACCTCCCAGGGGGCACTCTATGGCTACACCTTC.

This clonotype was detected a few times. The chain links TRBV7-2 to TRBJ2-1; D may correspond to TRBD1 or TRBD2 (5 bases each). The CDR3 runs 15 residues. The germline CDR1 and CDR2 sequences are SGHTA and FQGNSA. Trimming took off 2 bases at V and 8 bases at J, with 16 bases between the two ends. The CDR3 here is CASSLLGVRVDEQFF. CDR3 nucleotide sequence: TGTGCCAGCAGCTTACTGGGGGTACGGGTGGATGAGCAGTTCTTC.

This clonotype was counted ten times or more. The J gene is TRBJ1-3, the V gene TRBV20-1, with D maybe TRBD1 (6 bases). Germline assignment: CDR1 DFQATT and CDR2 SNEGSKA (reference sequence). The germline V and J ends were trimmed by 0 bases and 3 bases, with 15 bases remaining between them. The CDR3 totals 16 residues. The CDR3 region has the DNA TGCAGTGCTAGAGATCTCCGGGGGCCGCATGGAAACACCATATATTTT. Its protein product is CSARDLRGPHGNTIYF.

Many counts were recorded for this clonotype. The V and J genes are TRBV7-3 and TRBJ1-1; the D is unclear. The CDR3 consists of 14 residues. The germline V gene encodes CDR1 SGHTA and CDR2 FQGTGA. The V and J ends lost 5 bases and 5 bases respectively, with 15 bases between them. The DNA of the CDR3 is TGTGCCAGCAGCATCAGTGCGGCGGGGACTGAAGCTTTCTTT. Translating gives CASSISAAGTEAFF.

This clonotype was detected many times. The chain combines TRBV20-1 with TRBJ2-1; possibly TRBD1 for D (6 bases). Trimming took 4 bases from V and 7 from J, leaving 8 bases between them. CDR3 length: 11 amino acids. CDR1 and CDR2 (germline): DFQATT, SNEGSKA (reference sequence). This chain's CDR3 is CSATDRNEQFF. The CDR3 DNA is TGCAGTGCTACAGACAGGAATGAGCAGTTCTTC.